This T cell receptor beta chain comes out of a study of response to subunit inactivated influenza vaccine. Whole-study findings and limits: It was the authors' suggestion that each seasonal influenza vaccination recruits few new T cells.

In this sample, this clonotype turned up a few times. What it recognizes is unknown. TCRdb reprocessed the RT-PCR reads via MiXCR and lists one record per CDR3 protein. The table records some 850,000 distinct CDR3 sequences, under 20% of them present only once. The length of the CDR3 is 15 residues. V lost 6 bases to trimming and J lost 7 bases; unmatched junction nucleotides: 9. The germline V gene has CDR1 MNHNS and CDR2 SASEGT. The sample in question was PBMCs from blood, obtained more than 4 days after vaccination. This sequence was found in a man aged 50 to 60 who received an inactivated influenza vaccine. The J gene is TRBJ1-5, the V gene TRBV6-1; 10 bases map to TRBD1. The CDR3: CASSPDRGIIQPQHF. Written as DNA, the CDR3 is TGTGCCAGCAGCCCGGACAGGGGGATTATACAGCCCCAGCATTTT.